Described below is a single T cell receptor beta chain sequence and its context. This record comes from a study of blood T cell repertoires in COVID-19. The V and J ends lost 4 bases and 5 bases respectively, with 14 bases between them. Germline-derived CDR1 and CDR2 are MDHEN and SYDVKM. This CDR3 has 14 residues. Profiled with immunoSEQ multiplex PCR; TCRdb holds only in-frame clones, not every one. The sample contains roughly 280,000 clones, 70% to 90% of which appear only once. This rearrangement joins TRBV28 to TRBJ2-5, with TRBD2 as a possible D gene (5 bases). The sequence derives from a woman in her 70s with acute or convalescent COVID-19. The material sequenced was peripheral blood. Here the CDR3 reads CASSSRTGMETQYF. In nucleotides, the CDR3 is TGTGCCAGCAGTTCCCGGACTGGGATGGAGACCCAGTACTTC.